Shown below are 9 T cell receptor beta chains from a single sample sequenced in a study of T cells in pancreatic ductal adenocarcinoma (dated by TCRdb to about 2017). Library method: the immunoSEQ multiplex PCR assay. Here the immuneACCESS table is served through TCRdb, limited to in-frame sequences with V and J called. Missing clones are a known gap in these copies; in checked studies unresolved V genes cover under half, and the rest lacks a known reason. Within this sample are about 100,000 clones, with about 95% of them counted one time only. The biggest ten clones account for roughly 3% of the sample. The selected pancreatic ductal adenocarcinoma patients had received surgery without neoadjuvant therapy. Sequenced input: PBMCs. These receptors all come from a human donor with pancreatic ductal adenocarcinoma.

The chain employs TRBV27 and TRBJ2-2, with 12 bases that match TRBD2. CDR3 length: 15 residues. The V gene end was trimmed by 6 bases and the J gene end by 5 bases; junction bases not matched to a gene: 4. The V gene's germline CDR1 is MNHEY and CDR2 SMNVEV (reference sequence). The CDR3 protein is CASSLGTSGTGELFF. Written as DNA, the CDR3 is TGTGCCAGCAGCCTCGGGACTAGCGGGACCGGGGAGCTGTTTTTT.

The chain couples TRBV4-1 to TRBJ2-7; D possibly corresponds to TRBD1 (6 bases). The V end was cut by 4 bases, the J end by 4 bases, with 17 bases between. Germline CDR1 and CDR2: MGHRA and YSYEKL. The CDR3 has 15 residues. This chain's CDR3 is CASSRNRDTAYEQYF. The CDR3 coding sequence is TGCGCCAGCAGCCGGAACCGGGACACGGCTTACGAGCAGTACTTC.

In this sample, this clone turned up once. Here the CDR3 reads CASGGQGDTQYF. The CDR3 bases are TGTGCCAGCGGTGGACAGGGGGATACGCAGTATTTT. The gene calls are TRBV2 and TRBJ2-3, with 9 nucleotides matching TRBD1. This CDR3 is built from 12 residues. V was clipped by 8 bases and J by 6 bases; unmatched bases: 3. Germline values: CDR1 SNHLY, CDR2 FYNNEI.

Here the CDR3 reads CASSLYKTDTQYF. Here the CDR3 DNA reads TGTGCCAGCAGCTTATACAAGACAGATACGCAGTATTTT. The chain combines TRBV11-3 with TRBJ2-3; no firm D call. Germline values: CDR1 SGHNT, CDR2 YENEEA. This CDR3 contains 13 residues. V was pared by 2 bases and J by 3 bases, with 6 bases between.

This clone occurred once. The V call is TRBV25-1, the J call TRBJ2-1, with 8 bases identical to TRBD1. The V segment lost 8 bases and the J segment 0 bases; nucleotides outside the gene matches: 12. This CDR3 region has 17 residues. Germline assignment: CDR1 MGHDK and CDR2 SYGVNS. CDR3 nucleotides: TGTGCCAGCCGCCGCGACAGGGGCAAGAGCTCCTACAATGAGCAGTTCTTC. Its protein is CASRRDRGKSSYNEQFF.

The V call is TRBV5-1, the J call TRBJ2-3; 7 nucleotides agree with TRBD1. The J segment lost 2 bases and the V segment lost 0 bases, leaving 3 bases of the junction unmatched. The V gene's germline CDR1 is SGHRS and CDR2 YFSETQ. CDR3 length: 15 amino acids. The CDR3 nucleotides read TGCGCCAGCAGCTTGGCGACAGGGCTCACAGATACGCAGTATTTT. It yields the protein CASSLATGLTDTQYF.

The chain joins TRBV5-1 to TRBJ2-5, with D perhaps TRBD1 (6 bases). The CDR3 is made up of 14 amino acids. The V end lost 7 bases, the J end lost 3 bases, and 16 bases lay between the germline ends. Germline assignment: CDR1 SGHRS and CDR2 YFSETQ. The CDR3 is CASGMGQEEETQYF. The CDR3 bases are TGCGCCAGCGGAATGGGACAAGAGGAAGAGACCCAGTACTTC.

The J gene is TRBJ2-7, the V gene TRBV19; no definite D call. V lost 3 bases to trimming and J lost 1 base, with 7 bases between them. This CDR3 region has 13 residues. Germline values: CDR1 LNHDA, CDR2 SQIVND (reference sequence). The chain's CDR3 is CASSMAVSYEQYF. CDR3 nucleotides: TGTGCCAGTAGTATGGCGGTTTCCTACGAGCAGTACTTC.

V gene TRBV7-9 combines with J gene TRBJ2-7; 7 bases are a match to TRBD2. From germline, CDR1 is SEHNR and CDR2 FQNEAQ (reference sequence). With 1 base clipped from V and 3 bases from J, the junction kept 6 bases outside the gene matches. CDR3 length: 15 residues. DNA of the CDR3: TGTGCCAGCAGCTTAGTAGGCGGGAGTCGCTACGAGCAGTACTTC. Translation: CASSLVGGSRYEQYF.